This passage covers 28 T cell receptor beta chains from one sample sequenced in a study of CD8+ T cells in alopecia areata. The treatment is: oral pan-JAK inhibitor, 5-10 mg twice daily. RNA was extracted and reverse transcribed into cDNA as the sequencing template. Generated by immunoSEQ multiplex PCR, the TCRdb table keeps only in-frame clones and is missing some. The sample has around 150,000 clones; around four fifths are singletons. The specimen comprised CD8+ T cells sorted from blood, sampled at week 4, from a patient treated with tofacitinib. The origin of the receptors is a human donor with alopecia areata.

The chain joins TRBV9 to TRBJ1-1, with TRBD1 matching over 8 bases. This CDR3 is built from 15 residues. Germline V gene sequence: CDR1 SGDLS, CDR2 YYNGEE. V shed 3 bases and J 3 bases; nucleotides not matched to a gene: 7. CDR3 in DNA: TGTGCCAGCAGCGCGAGGACAGGGAAGGACACTGAAGCTTTCTTT. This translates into CASSARTGKDTEAFF.

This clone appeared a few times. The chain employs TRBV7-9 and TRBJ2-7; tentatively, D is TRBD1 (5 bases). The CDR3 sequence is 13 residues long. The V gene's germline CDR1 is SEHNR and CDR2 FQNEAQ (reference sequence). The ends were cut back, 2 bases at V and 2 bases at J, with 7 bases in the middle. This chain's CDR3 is CASSLQGAYEQYF. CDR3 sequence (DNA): TGTGCCAGCAGCTTACAGGGCGCCTACGAGCAGTACTTC.

CDR3 sequence reads: CASSLKGGLNTEAFF. As DNA, the CDR3 is TGTGCCAGCAGCTTAAAGGGGGGTTTGAACACTGAAGCTTTCTTT. This sequence joins TRBV7-8 and TRBJ1-1; D may be TRBD1 (6 bases). The V end was cut by 2 bases, the J end by 0 bases, with 10 bases between. In germline, CDR1 is SGHVS, CDR2 FQNEAQ. The CDR3 is 15 amino acids.

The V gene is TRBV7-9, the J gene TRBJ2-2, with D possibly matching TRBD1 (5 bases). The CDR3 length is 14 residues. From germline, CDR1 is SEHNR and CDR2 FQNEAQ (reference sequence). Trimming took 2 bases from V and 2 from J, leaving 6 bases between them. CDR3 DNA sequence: TGTGCCAGCAGCTTACAGGGAAACACCGGGGAGCTGTTTTTT. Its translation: CASSLQGNTGELFF.

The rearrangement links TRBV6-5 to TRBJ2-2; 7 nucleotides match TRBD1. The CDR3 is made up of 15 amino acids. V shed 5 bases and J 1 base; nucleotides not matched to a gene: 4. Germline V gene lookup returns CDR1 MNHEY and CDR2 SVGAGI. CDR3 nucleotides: TGTGCCAGCAGTGTGGACAGGAGGAACACCGGGGAGCTGTTTTTT. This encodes CASSVDRRNTGELFF.

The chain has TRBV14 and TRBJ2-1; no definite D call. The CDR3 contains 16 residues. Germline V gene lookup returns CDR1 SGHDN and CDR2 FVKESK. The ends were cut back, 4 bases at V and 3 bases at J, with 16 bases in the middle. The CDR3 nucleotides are TGTGCCAGCAGCCGGGTTTCGAAGTCACACTACAATGAGCAGTTCTTC. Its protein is CASSRVSKSHYNEQFF.

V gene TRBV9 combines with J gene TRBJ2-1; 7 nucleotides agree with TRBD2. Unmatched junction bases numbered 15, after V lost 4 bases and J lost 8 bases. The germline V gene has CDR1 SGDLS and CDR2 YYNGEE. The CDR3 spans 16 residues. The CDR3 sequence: CASSPQGGAGWHEQFF. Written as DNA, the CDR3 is TGTGCCAGCAGCCCCCAGGGAGGGGCGGGGTGGCATGAGCAGTTCTTC.

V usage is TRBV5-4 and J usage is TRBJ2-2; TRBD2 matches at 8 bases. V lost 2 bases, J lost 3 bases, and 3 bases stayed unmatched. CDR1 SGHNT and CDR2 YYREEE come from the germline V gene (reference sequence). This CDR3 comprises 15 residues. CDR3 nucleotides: TGTGCCAGCAGCTTTGGAGCGGGAGACACCGGGGAGCTGTTTTTT. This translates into CASSFGAGDTGELFF.

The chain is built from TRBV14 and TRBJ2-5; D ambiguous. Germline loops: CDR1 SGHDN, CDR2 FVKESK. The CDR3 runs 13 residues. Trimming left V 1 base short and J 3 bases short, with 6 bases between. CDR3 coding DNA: TGTGCCAGCAGCCAAGGGGAAGAAGAGACCCAGTACTTC. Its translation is CASSQGEEETQYF.

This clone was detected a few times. CDR3: CASSLAQASGGEQYF. The CDR3 coding sequence is TGTGCCAGCAGCTTAGCGCAGGCTAGCGGGGGTGAGCAGTACTTC. V is TRBV7-2 and J is TRBJ2-7; TRBD2 aligns across 10 bases. The J segment lost 7 bases and the V segment lost 0 bases, leaving 6 bases of the junction unmatched. The CDR3 extends over 15 amino acids. Germline lookup yields CDR1 SGHTA and CDR2 FQGNSA. The full variable domain, rest sourced from reference TRBV7-2 and TRBJ2-7, is GAGVSQSPSNKVTEKGKDVELRCDPISGHTALYWYRQSLGQGLEFLIYFQGNSAPDKSGLPSDRFSAERTGGSVSTLTIQRTQQEDSAVYLCASSLAQASGGEQYFGPGTRLTVT.

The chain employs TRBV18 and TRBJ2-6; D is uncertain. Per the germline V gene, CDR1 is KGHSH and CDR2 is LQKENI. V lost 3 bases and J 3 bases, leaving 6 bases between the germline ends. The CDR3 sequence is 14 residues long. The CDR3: CASSPGRGANVLTF. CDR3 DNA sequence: TGTGCCAGCTCACCCGGACGTGGGGCCAACGTCCTGACTTTC.

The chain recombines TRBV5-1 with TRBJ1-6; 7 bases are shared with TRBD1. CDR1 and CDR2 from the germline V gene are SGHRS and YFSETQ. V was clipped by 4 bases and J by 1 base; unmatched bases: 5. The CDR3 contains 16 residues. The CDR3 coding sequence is TGCGCCAGCAGCCATGACAGGGAATCCTATAATTCACCCCTCCACTTT. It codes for CASSHDRESYNSPLHF.

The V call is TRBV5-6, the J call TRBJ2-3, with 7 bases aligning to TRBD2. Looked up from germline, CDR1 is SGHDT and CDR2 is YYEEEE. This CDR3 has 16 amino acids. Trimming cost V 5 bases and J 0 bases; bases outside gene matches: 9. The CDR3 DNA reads TGTGCCAGCAGTGTTGAGTTACTAGCGAGCACAGATACGCAGTATTTT. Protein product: CASSVELLASTDTQYF.

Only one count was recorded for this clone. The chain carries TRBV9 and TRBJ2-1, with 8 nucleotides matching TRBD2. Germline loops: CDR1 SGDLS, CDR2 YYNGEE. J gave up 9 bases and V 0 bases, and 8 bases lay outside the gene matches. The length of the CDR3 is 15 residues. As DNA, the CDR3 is TGTGCCAGCAGCGTAGAGGCGGGGGGTTACGTTGAGCAGTTCTTC. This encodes CASSVEAGGYVEQFF.

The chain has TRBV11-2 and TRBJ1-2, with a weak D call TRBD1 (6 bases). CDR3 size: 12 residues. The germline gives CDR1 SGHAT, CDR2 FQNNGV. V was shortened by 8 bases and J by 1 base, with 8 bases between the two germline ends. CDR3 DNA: TGTGCCAGCGAAGGGGGTAACTATGGCTACACCTTC. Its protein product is CASEGGNYGYTF.

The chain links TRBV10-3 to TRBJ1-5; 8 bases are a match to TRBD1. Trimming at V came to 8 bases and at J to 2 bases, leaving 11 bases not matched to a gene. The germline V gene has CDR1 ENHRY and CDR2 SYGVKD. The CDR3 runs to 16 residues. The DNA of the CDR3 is TGTGCCATCCCGGGGCAGGGGGCCAGGCGCAATCAGCCCCAGCATTTT. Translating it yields CAIPGQGARRNQPQHF.

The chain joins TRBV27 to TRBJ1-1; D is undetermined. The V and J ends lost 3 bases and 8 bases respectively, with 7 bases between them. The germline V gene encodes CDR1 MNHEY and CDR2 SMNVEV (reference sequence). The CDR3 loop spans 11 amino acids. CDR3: CASSFGQEAFF. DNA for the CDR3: TGTGCCAGCAGTTTTGGGCAGGAAGCTTTCTTT.

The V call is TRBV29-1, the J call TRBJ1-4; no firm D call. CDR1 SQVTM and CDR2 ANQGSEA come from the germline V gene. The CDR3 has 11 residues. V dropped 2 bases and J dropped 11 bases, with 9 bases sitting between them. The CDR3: CSVEFGSKLFF. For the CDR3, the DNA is TGCAGCGTTGAATTCGGATCTAAACTGTTTTTT.

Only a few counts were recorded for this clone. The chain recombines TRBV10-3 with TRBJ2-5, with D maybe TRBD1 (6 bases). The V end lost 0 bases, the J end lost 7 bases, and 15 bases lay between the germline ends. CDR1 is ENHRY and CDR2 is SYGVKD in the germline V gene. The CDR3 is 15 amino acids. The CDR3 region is CAISESWGPNGTQYF. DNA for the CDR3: TGTGCCATCAGTGAGTCCTGGGGGCCCAATGGGACCCAGTACTTC.

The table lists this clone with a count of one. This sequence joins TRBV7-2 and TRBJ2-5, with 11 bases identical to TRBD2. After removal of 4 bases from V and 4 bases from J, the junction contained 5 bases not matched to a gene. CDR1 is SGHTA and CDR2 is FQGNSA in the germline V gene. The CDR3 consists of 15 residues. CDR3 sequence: CASSYTGTSGETQYF. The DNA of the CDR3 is TGTGCCAGCAGCTATACCGGGACTAGCGGAGAGACCCAGTACTTC.

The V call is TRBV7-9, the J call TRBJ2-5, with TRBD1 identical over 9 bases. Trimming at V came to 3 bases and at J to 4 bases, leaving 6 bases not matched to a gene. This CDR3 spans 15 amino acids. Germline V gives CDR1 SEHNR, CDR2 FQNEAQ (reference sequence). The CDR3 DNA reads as TGTGCCAGCAGCTTTCACAGGGGGCAGGGAGAGACCCAGTACTTC. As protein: CASSFHRGQGETQYF.

This CDR3 is CASSWKDTDGYTF. The CDR3 DNA is TGTGCCAGCAGTTGGAAAGACACAGATGGCTACACCTTC. The chain joins TRBV6-5 to TRBJ1-2; unclear D gene. The CDR3 has 13 residues. The V end was cut by 4 bases, the J end by 6 bases, with 12 bases between. CDR1 and CDR2 from the germline V gene are MNHEY and SVGAGI.

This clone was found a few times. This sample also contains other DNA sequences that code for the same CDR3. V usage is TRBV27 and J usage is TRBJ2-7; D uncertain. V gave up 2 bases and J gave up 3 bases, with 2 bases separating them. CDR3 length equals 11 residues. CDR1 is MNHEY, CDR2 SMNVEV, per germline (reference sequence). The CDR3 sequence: CASSLGYEQYF. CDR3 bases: TGTGCCAGCAGTTTAGGCTACGAGCAGTACTTC.

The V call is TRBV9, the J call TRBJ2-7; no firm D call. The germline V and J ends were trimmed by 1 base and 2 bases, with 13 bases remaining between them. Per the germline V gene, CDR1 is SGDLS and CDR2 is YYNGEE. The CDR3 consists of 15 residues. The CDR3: CASSVTEVGPYEQYF. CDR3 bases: TGTGCCAGCAGCGTAACGGAAGTTGGACCCTACGAGCAGTACTTC.

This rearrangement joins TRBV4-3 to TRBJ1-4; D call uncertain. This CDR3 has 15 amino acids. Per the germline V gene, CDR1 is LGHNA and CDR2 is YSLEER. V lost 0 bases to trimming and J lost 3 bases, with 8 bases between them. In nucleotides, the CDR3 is TGCGCCAGCAGCCAAGATGGGCAGCCTAATGAAAAACTGTTTTTT. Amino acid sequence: CASSQDGQPNEKLFF.

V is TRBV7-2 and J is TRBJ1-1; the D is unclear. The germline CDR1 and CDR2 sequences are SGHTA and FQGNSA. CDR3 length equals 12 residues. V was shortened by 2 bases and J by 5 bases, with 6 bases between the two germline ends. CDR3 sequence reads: CASSLSLTEAFF. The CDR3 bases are TGTGCCAGCAGCTTATCATTAACTGAAGCTTTCTTT.

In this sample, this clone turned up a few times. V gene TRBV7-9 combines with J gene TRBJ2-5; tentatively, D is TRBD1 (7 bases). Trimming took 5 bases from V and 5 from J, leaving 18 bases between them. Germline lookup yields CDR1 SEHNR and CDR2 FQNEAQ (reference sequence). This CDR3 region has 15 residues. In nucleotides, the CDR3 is TGTGCCAGCAGCACCACCCGACAGGGACTGGAGACCCAGTACTTC. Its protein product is CASSTTRQGLETQYF.

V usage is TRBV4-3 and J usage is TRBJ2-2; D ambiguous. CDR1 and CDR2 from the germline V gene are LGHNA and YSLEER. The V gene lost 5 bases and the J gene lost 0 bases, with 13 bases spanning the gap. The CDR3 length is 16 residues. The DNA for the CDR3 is TGCGCCAGCAGCGCCCATCAACAAGCGAACACCGGGGAGCTGTTTTTT. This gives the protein CASSAHQQANTGELFF.